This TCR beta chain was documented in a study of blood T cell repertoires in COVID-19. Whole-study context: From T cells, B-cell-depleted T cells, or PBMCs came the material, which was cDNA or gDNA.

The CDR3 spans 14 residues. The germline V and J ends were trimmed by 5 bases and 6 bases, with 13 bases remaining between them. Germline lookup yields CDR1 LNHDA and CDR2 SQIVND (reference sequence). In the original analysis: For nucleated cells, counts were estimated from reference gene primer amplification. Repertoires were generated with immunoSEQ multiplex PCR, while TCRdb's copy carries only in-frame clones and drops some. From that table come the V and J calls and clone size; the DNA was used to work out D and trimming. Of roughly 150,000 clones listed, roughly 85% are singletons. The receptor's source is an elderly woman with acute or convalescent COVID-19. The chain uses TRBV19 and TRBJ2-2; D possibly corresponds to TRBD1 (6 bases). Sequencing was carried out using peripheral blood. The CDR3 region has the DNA TGTGCCAGTAGTTCTCGAGGGGGTTCCGGGGAGCTGTTTTTT. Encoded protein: CASSSRGGSGELFF. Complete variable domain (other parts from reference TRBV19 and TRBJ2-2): DGGITQSPKYLFRKEGQNVTLSCEQNLNHDAMYWYRQDPGQGLRLIYYSQIVNDFQKGDIAEGYSVSREKKESFPLTVTSAQKNPTAFYLCASSSRGGSGELFFGEGSRLTVL.